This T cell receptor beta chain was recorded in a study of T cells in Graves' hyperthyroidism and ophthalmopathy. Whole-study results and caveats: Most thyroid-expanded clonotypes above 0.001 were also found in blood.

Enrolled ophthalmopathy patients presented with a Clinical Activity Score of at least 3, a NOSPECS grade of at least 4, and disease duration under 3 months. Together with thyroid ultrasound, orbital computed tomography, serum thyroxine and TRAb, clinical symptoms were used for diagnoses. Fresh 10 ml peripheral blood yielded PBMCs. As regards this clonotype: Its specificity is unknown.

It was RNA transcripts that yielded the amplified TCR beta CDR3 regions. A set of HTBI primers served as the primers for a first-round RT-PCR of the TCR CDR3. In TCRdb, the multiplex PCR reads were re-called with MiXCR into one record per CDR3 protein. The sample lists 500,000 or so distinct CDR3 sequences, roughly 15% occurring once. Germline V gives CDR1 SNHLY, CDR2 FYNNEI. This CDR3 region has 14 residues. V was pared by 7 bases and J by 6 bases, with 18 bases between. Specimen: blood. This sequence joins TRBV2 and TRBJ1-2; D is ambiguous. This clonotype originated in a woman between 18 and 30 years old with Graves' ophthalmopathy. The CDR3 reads CASIPRPGFHGYTF. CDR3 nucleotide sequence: TGTGCCAGCATTCCCAGACCGGGGTTCCATGGCTACACCTTC.